This TCR beta chain was captured in a study of shared clonotypes between healthy human individuals. V was cut by 5 bases and J by 9 bases, with 20 bases left in between. Per the germline V gene, CDR1 is SGHTA and CDR2 is FQGNSA. The CDR3 runs 15 residues. Assay: immunoSEQ multiplex PCR; the TCRdb copy retains only in-frame clones and omits some. Among about 2.4 million clones listed, roughly 93% were seen once. The sequencing sample was made of naive CD4+ T cells from PBMCs. As for subset: CD45RA+ positively selected. The sequence was obtained from a man between 18 and 29 years old in good health. Some clones in this sample may be carry-over from other donors' samples. The chain combines TRBV7-2 with TRBJ2-1, with D tentatively TRBD2 (6 bases). CDR3 nucleotide sequence: TGTGCCAGCAGCAACGACTGGCCGGGGGTCGGTGAGCAGTTCTTC. Translation: CASSNDWPGVGEQFF. Full variable domain (outside the CDR3, taken from reference TRBV7-2 and TRBJ2-1): GAGVSQSPSNKVTEKGKDVELRCDPISGHTALYWYRQSLGQGLEFLIYFQGNSAPDKSGLPSDRFSAERTGGSVSTLTIQRTQQEDSAVYLCASSNDWPGVGEQFFGPGTRLTVL.